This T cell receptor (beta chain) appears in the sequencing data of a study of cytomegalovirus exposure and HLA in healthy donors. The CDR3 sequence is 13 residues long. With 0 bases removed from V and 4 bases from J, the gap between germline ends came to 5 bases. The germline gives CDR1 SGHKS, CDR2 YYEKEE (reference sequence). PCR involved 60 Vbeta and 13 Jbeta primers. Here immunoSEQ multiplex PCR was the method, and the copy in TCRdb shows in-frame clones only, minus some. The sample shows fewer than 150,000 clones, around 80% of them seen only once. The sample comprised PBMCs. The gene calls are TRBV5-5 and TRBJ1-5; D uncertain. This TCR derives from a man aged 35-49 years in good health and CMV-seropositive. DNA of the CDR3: TGTGCCAGCAGCTTGGGGGCGAATCAGCCCCAGCATTTT. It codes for CASSLGANQPQHF.